A single sample is the source of the 8 T cell receptor beta chains below, sequenced in a study of regulatory T cells in long-lasting Graves disease. Noted time point: newly diagnosed GD, antithyroid drugs for less than 3 months. The authors made the TCR library using RNA they extracted from PBMCs. Sequencing libraries for TCR beta were prepared with iRepertoire HTBI primers and Arm-PCR of CDR3 regions. One entry per CDR3 protein, called by TCRdb with MiXCR from the multiplex PCR reads. The table includes approximately 470,000 distinct CDR3 sequences, roughly 16% detected once. Another study also made use of these data, one on T cells in Graves' hyperthyroidism and ophthalmopathy.

The sequencing here drew on peripheral blood mononuclear cells (PBMCs), taken at new diagnosis, from a patient treated with antithyroid drugs. These receptors were obtained from a man aged 40-55 years with Graves disease.

This clonotype was recorded at least ten times. V and J are TRBV27 and TRBJ2-3; D call uncertain. Per germline, CDR1 MNHEY and CDR2 SMNVEV (reference sequence). This CDR3 is built from 15 residues. Trimming removed 4 bases from V and 0 bases from J, with 11 bases in between. This CDR3 is CASSSHSASTDTQYF. CDR3 DNA sequence: TGTGCCAGCAGTTCGCACAGCGCTAGCACAGATACGCAGTATTTT.

The chain joins TRBV29-1 to TRBJ2-5; maybe TRBD1 (6 bases). The CDR3 loop spans 11 amino acids. V dropped 6 bases and J dropped 4 bases, with 9 bases sitting between them. Germline V CDR1 and CDR2: SQVTM, ANQGSEA. CDR3 region: CSVGQLETQYF. The CDR3 coding sequence is TGCAGCGTCGGACAGTTAGAGACCCAGTACTTC.

This clonotype occurred many times. CDR3 region: CASSSLYSGNRDEQYF. The CDR3 coding sequence is TGTGCCAGCAGTTCCCTTTATAGCGGGAACCGGGACGAGCAGTACTTC. The V gene is TRBV28, the J gene TRBJ2-7; 8 bases line up with TRBD2. Germline values: CDR1 MDHEN, CDR2 SYDVKM. CDR3 length: 16 residues. J was trimmed by 5 bases and V by 4 bases; bases with no gene match: 13.

This clonotype was seen at least ten times. V is TRBV28 and J is TRBJ1-2, with 7 bases identical to TRBD1. Germline CDR1 reads MDHEN; CDR2 reads SYDVKM. The V and J ends lost 5 bases and 0 bases, in that order; junction bases with no gene match: 6. This CDR3 is 15 amino acids long. The CDR3 sequence is CASSPRDRPNYGYTF. CDR3 in DNA: TGTGCCAGCAGTCCCCGGGACAGACCTAACTATGGCTACACCTTC.

This chain uses TRBV5-6 with TRBJ1-6, with no clear D. V was shortened by 3 bases and J by 8 bases, with 12 bases between the two germline ends. The CDR3 is 14 amino acids. CDR1 is SGHDT, CDR2 YYEEEE, per germline. This CDR3 is CASSCWDEDSPLHF. CDR3 nucleotides: TGTGCCAGCAGCTGTTGGGATGAGGATTCACCCCTCCACTTT. Together with reference TRBV5-6 and TRBJ1-6, the CDR3 gives the full variable domain: DAGVTQSPTHLIKTRGQQVTLRCSPKSGHDTVSWYQQALGQGPQFIFQYYEEEERQRGNFPDRFSGHQFPNYSSELNVNALLLGDSALYLCASSCWDEDSPLHFGNGTRLTVT.

The sample holds many counts of this clonotype. J is TRBJ1-1 and V is TRBV3-1; D not certain. The CDR3 consists of 12 residues. Germline V CDR1 and CDR2: LGHDT, YNNKEL (reference sequence). With 5 bases removed from V and 1 base from J, the gap between germline ends came to 5 bases. CDR3 coding DNA: TGTGCCAGCAGCATCAGGAACACTGAAGCTTTCTTT. Protein product: CASSIRNTEAFF.

This clonotype was detected only a few times. The chain couples TRBV20-1 to TRBJ2-3; unclear D gene. CDR3 length equals 12 residues. V lost 3 bases to trimming and J lost 3 bases, with 7 bases between them. Germline V lookup: CDR1 DFQATT, CDR2 SNEGSKA (reference sequence). The CDR3 sequence is CSASFDTDTQYF. CDR3 bases: TGCAGTGCTAGTTTCGATACAGATACGCAGTATTTT.

This clonotype came up a few times. V usage is TRBV6-4 and J usage is TRBJ1-1; D unclear. Germline-derived CDR1 and CDR2 are MRHNA and SNTAGT. CDR3 length equals 13 residues. V was cut by 5 bases and J by 4 bases, with 11 bases left in between. As DNA, the CDR3 is TGTGCCAGCAGTTTGAACCTCGGCACTGAAGCTTTCTTT. It translates to CASSLNLGTEAFF.